One and the same sample provided the 26 T cell receptor beta chains below, sequenced in a study of monozygotic twins with inflammatory bowel disease. TCRdb reanalyzed the 5' RACE reads and collapses them to one entry per CDR3 protein, without DNA. This table lists around 40,000 distinct CDR3 sequences. Specimen: blood. The receptors derive from a human donor with ulcerative colitis or Crohn's disease, or a healthy co-twin of an affected twin (not recorded which).

The V and J genes are TRBV7-2 and TRBJ2-7; the D call of TRBD1 rests on TCRdb alone, since no DNA is present to check it. The CDR3 is 14 amino acids. The germline gives CDR1 SGHTA, CDR2 FQGNSA. CDR3 region: CASSSADSLYEQYF.

The rearrangement uses TRBV6-1 and TRBJ2-1; TCRdb designates TRBD1, a call that cannot be tested without DNA. CDR3 length: 17 residues. CDR1 MNHNS and CDR2 SASEGT come from the germline V gene. The CDR3 region is CASNRPPTLSSYNEQFF.

The chain links TRBV6-1 to TRBJ1-5; TCRdb picks TRBD1, but there is no DNA to check that call. CDR1 MNHNS and CDR2 SASEGT come from the germline V gene. CDR3 length equals 14 residues. The CDR3 is CASSEEYRGGTQHF.

The chain carries TRBV24-1 and TRBJ2-1; lacking DNA, the TRBD2 call made by TCRdb goes unchecked. This CDR3 is built from 17 residues. Germline CDR1 and CDR2: KGHDR and SFDVKD. The CDR3 is CATSDLPGRAEYNEQFF.

The V call is TRBV20-1, the J call TRBJ1-2; TCRdb's D gene call, TRBD1, goes unchecked for lack of DNA. This CDR3 is 16 amino acids long. Germline CDR1 and CDR2: DFQATT and SNEGSKA (reference sequence). The CDR3 sequence is CSANLPQGSLHYGYTF.

V is TRBV4-2 and J is TRBJ1-2; the D gene TCRdb calls, TRBD1, cannot be checked with no DNA. This CDR3 is built from 13 residues. Germline CDR1 and CDR2: LGHNA and YNFKEQ. The CDR3 reads CASSTDSFYGYTF.

The chain combines TRBV2 with TRBJ1-6; TCRdb's D call of TRBD1 is untestable without DNA. CDR3 size: 15 residues. CDR1 and CDR2 (germline): SNHLY, FYNNEI. CDR3 protein: CASNPRAGAGSPLHF.

The chain has TRBV18 and TRBJ2-2; TCRdb proposes TRBD2, but this gene call is untestable without DNA. CDR1 KGHSH and CDR2 LQKENI come from the germline V gene. The CDR3 is made up of 14 amino acids. CDR3 protein: CASSPTRSTGELFF.

This rearrangement joins TRBV3-1 to TRBJ2-1; as DNA is missing, the TRBD2 call by TCRdb cannot be tested. The CDR3 is 16 residues long. Germline loops: CDR1 LGHDT, CDR2 YNNKEL (reference sequence). This CDR3 is CASSQEGSGGANEQFF.

The rearrangement joins TRBV11-2 to TRBJ1-6. CDR1 and CDR2 from the germline V gene are SGHAT and FQNNGV. This CDR3 is 15 amino acids long. CDR3 region: CASSPTPNGDSPLHF.

The chain links TRBV20-1 to TRBJ2-1; the D gene TCRdb calls, TRBD2, cannot be checked with no DNA. Germline CDR1 DFQATT, CDR2 SNEGSKA (reference sequence). The CDR3 totals 13 residues. CDR3 region: CSVKPTSGFEQFF.

This chain uses TRBV5-1 with TRBJ1-6; the D call of TRBD1 rests on TCRdb alone, since no DNA is present to check it. The CDR3 totals 15 residues. Germline values: CDR1 SGHRS, CDR2 YFSETQ. The CDR3 protein is CASSLNFGQGEPLHF.

The chain links TRBV30 to TRBJ1-4; the TCRdb D gene call, TRBD1, has no DNA to confirm it. Germline CDR1 and CDR2: GTSNPN and SVGIG (reference sequence). This CDR3 spans 14 amino acids. CDR3 protein: CAWSEGQGNEKLFF.

The chain joins TRBV7-2 to TRBJ1-3; TCRdb lists TRBD1, though no DNA is available to test this call. The CDR3 loop spans 13 amino acids. Germline values: CDR1 SGHTA, CDR2 FQGNSA. CDR3 in amino acids: CASSPTGVDTIYF. The variable domain in full, completed from reference TRBV7-2 and TRBJ1-3, reads GAGVSQSPSNKVTEKGKDVELRCDPISGHTALYWYRQSLGQGLEFLIYFQGNSAPDKSGLPSDRFSAERTGGSVSTLTIQRTQQEDSAVYLCASSPTGVDTIYFGEGSWLTVV.

The chain combines TRBV15 with TRBJ1-2; TCRdb's D gene call, TRBD1, goes unchecked for lack of DNA. The CDR3 sequence is 16 residues long. CDR1 and CDR2 (germline): LNHNV, YYDKDF (reference sequence). Here the CDR3 reads CATSSHQDRLGYGYTF.

This clonotype is deemed medium-sized by its frequency. The J gene is TRBJ2-7, the V gene TRBV5-5; TCRdb's assignment of TRBD1 cannot be checked, as there is no DNA. CDR1 and CDR2 from the germline V gene are SGHKS and YYEKEE (reference sequence). CDR3 length equals 13 residues. The CDR3 sequence is CASSRTEPYEQYF.

The chain is built from TRBV20-1 and TRBJ1-1; the D call of TRBD1 rests on TCRdb alone, since no DNA is present to check it. The CDR3 loop spans 13 amino acids. Germline lookup yields CDR1 DFQATT and CDR2 SNEGSKA (reference sequence). The CDR3 loop reads CSARRAGLTEAFF.

The genes are TRBV2 and TRBJ1-5; the D gene TCRdb calls, TRBD1, cannot be checked with no DNA. The CDR3 runs 12 residues. In germline, CDR1 is SNHLY, CDR2 FYNNEI. Here the CDR3 reads CASGTENQPQHF.

This chain connects TRBV7-3 to TRBJ1-6. Germline-derived CDR1 and CDR2 are SGHTA and FQGTGA. The CDR3 runs 15 residues. This CDR3 reads CASRLSPDYNSPLHF.

The chain is built from TRBV19 and TRBJ2-1. Germline V CDR1 and CDR2: LNHDA, SQIVND (reference sequence). The CDR3 has 15 amino acids. Here the CDR3 reads CASSIDGRSYNEQFF.

The chain combines TRBV29-1 with TRBJ1-1; no DNA is available, so the TRBD1 call from TCRdb remains unchecked. This CDR3 has 15 amino acids. CDR1 and CDR2 (germline): SQVTM, ANQGSEA. The CDR3 sequence: CSASPRQGLNTEAFF.

The chain uses TRBV2 and TRBJ1-4; without DNA, the TCRdb call of TRBD1 cannot be checked. This CDR3 is 14 amino acids long. Germline values: CDR1 SNHLY, CDR2 FYNNEI. CDR3 region: CASSRGPQSEKLFF.

V usage is TRBV5-1 and J usage is TRBJ1-1; TCRdb's D call, TRBD1, is unchecked because there is no DNA. There are 16 residues in the CDR3. Germline V gene sequence: CDR1 SGHRS, CDR2 YFSETQ. The CDR3 spells CASSLGQGVGGTEAFF.

This chain uses TRBV20-1 with TRBJ2-7. The CDR3 covers 14 residues. Germline V gene sequence: CDR1 DFQATT, CDR2 SNEGSKA (reference sequence). The CDR3 spells CSARASGFVNEQYF.

V and J are TRBV20-1 and TRBJ2-2; TCRdb gives TRBD1 as the D gene, but with no DNA this cannot be confirmed. CDR3 size: 15 residues. CDR1 DFQATT and CDR2 SNEGSKA come from the germline V gene (reference sequence). CDR3 amino acids: CSAPSLRGRAGELFF.

V usage is TRBV29-1 and J usage is TRBJ2-5; TCRdb lists TRBD1, though no DNA is available to test this call. The CDR3 has 12 residues. Germline-derived CDR1 and CDR2 are SQVTM and ANQGSEA. CDR3 residues: CSVEEGGETQYF.